These T cell receptor beta chains were read from a single sample in a study of T-cell reconstitution after alpha-beta-depleted transplantation in children. MiXCR, run by TCRdb on the PCR reads, gives a single entry per CDR3 protein. The sample has 450,000 to 600,000 distinct CDR3 sequences; 32% are singletons. The sequencing here drew on PBMCs from the stem cell graft donor, taken from the stem cell graft. The receptors originated from a human donor who donated a stem cell graft to a child with aplastic anemia. Both conserved end residues are part of each CDR3. A D gene is named only where the DNA matches it firmly. Rows may omit the clone size; those that give it use once, few, many or a size class.

TRBV9	TRBJ1-3	NA	15	NA	CASSVQWSSGNTIYF	TGTGCCAGCAGCGTTCAGTGGAGCTCTGGAAACACCATATATTTT
TRBV5-5	TRBJ2-1	NA	12	NA	CASSWGDNEQFF	TGTGCCAGCAGCTGGGGCGACAATGAGCAGTTCTTC
TRBV28	TRBJ1-1	NA	16	NA	CASSPAVGGWNTEAFF	TGTGCCAGCAGCCCAGCGGTAGGAGGTTGGAACACTGAAGCTTTCTTT
TRBV3-1	TRBJ2-2	NA	12	NA	CASSQSTGELFF	TGTGCCAGCAGCCAAAGCACCGGGGAGCTGTTTTTT
TRBV7-9	TRBJ2-7	NA	14	NA	CASSSQSTIYEQYF	TGTGCCAGCAGCTCTCAGTCTACTATTTACGAGCAGTACTTC
TRBV11-2	TRBJ2-3	few	16	TRBD1	CASSLGGGQRTDTQYF	TGTGCCAGCAGCTTAGGAGGGGGACAGCGCACAGATACGCAGTATTTT
TRBV5-4	TRBJ2-1	NA	15	NA	CASSPPGSAGDEQFF	TGTGCCAGCAGTCCGCCGGGGAGTGCGGGTGATGAGCAGTTCTTC
TRBV5-5	TRBJ2-1	NA	16	TRBD2	CASSLPATSGRNEQFF	TGTGCCAGCAGCCTCCCCGCGACTAGCGGGAGAAATGAGCAGTTCTTC
TRBV29-1	TRBJ1-1	NA	12	NA	CSVTLGGIEAFF	TGCAGCGTGACCTTAGGGGGTATTGAAGCTTTCTTT
TRBV6-1	TRBJ2-2	NA	17	NA	CASRNGRDNPASGELFF	TGTGCCAGCAGAAACGGCCGGGACAACCCAGCTTCCGGGGAGCTGTTTTTT
TRBV6-2/TRBV6-3	TRBJ2-6	once	18	TRBD1	CASSSFPGQGAGANVLTF	TGTGCCAGCAGTTCTTTCCCGGGACAGGGGGCAGGGGCCAACGTCCTGACTTTC
TRBV5-1	TRBJ2-1	few	15	TRBD2	CASSQGLAVYNEQFF	TGCGCCAGCAGCCAGGGACTAGCGGTTTACAATGAGCAGTTCTTC
TRBV6-5	TRBJ2-1	few	16	NA	CASSYSGPFSGDEQFF	TGTGCCAGCAGTTACTCCGGGCCTTTCTCTGGGGATGAGCAGTTCTTC
TRBV29-1	TRBJ2-2	NA	14	TRBD2	CSVSAGVNTGELFF	TGCAGCGTTTCCGCGGGAGTAAACACCGGGGAGCTGTTTTTT
TRBV25-1	TRBJ2-5	few	15	TRBD2	CATRTSGGLRETQYF	TGTGCCACGCGGACATCGGGGGGGCTCCGCGAGACCCAGTACTTC
TRBV7-2	TRBJ2-3	few	15	NA	CASSLAGLGTDTQYF	TGTGCCAGCAGCTTAGCCGGACTTGGCACAGATACGCAGTATTTT
TRBV7-9	TRBJ1-1	NA	12	NA	CASSSLRIEAFF	TGTGCCAGCAGCTCCCTACGGATAGAAGCTTTCTTT
TRBV9	TRBJ1-4	NA	14	NA	CASSIQGTNEKLFF	TGTGCCAGCAGCATCCAGGGGACTAATGAAAAACTGTTTTTT
TRBV13	TRBJ2-3	NA	16	TRBD1	CASSSRDRGLTDTQYF	TGTGCCAGCAGCTCGAGGGACAGGGGGTTAACAGATACGCAGTATTTT
TRBV12-3/TRBV12-4	TRBJ1-6	few	13	NA	CASSLMEGGPLHF	TGTGCCAGCAGTTTAATGGAGGGTGGACCCCTCCACTTT
TRBV7-2	TRBJ2-1	few	15	TRBD2	CASSLAWTSGRNRFF	TGTGCCAGCAGCTTAGCTTGGACTAGCGGGAGGAATAGGTTCTTC
TRBV6-1	TRBJ2-2	few	13	NA	CASRSENTGELFF	TGTGCCAGCAGGTCCGAGAACACCGGGGAGCTGTTTTTT
TRBV7-9	TRBJ2-7	NA	11	NA	CASATSYEQYF	TGTGCCAGCGCAACTAGTTACGAGCAGTACTTC
TRBV20-1	TRBJ2-7	few	13	TRBD2	CSAGSSGSYEQYF	TGCAGTGCCGGATCAAGCGGGAGCTACGAGCAGTACTTC
TRBV12-3/TRBV12-4	TRBJ1-2	NA	16	TRBD1	CASRGGSGTANYGYTF	TGTGCCAGCAGGGGGGGTTCCGGGACAGCCAACTATGGCTACACCTTC
TRBV28	TRBJ2-1	NA	15	NA	CASSLGARSYNEQFF	TGTGCCAGCAGTTTAGGGGCGCGCTCCTACAATGAGCAGTTCTTC
TRBV6-6	TRBJ2-4	NA	12	NA	CASQGRKNIQYF	TGTGCCAGCCAAGGGAGGAAAAACATTCAGTACTTC
TRBV7-6	TRBJ2-2	NA	16	NA	CASSLQPGPNTGELFF	TGTGCCAGCAGCTTACAACCAGGGCCGAACACCGGGGAGCTGTTTTTT
TRBV12-3/TRBV12-4	TRBJ1-1	few	16	TRBD1	CASSLVGTGVNTEAFF	TGTGCCAGCAGTTTAGTTGGGACAGGGGTAAACACTGAAGCTTTCTTT
TRBV6-1	TRBJ1-2	NA	17	TRBD1	CASSPDRGDFGNYGYTF	TGTGCCAGCAGCCCGGACAGGGGGGATTTCGGGAACTATGGCTACACCTTC
TRBV9	TRBJ2-1	once	16	TRBD1	CASSVDGTASYNEQFF	TGTGCCAGCAGCGTAGACGGGACAGCCTCCTACAATGAGCAGTTCTTC
TRBV30	TRBJ1-1	NA	16	NA	CAWSVFGHSANTEAFF	TGTGCCTGGAGTGTTTTCGGCCACTCAGCGAACACTGAAGCTTTCTTT
TRBV5-6	TRBJ2-5	NA	13	TRBD1	CASDGQGEETQYF	TGTGCCAGCGATGGACAGGGGGAAGAGACCCAGTACTTC
TRBV29-1	TRBJ2-3	few	16	NA	CSVEDRSGRITDTQYF	TGCAGCGTTGAAGATCGAAGTGGCCGCATCACAGATACGCAGTATTTT
TRBV7-2	TRBJ1-5	NA	14	NA	CASSFDGRDQPQHF	TGTGCCAGCAGCTTCGACGGGCGGGATCAGCCCCAGCATTTT
TRBV7-8	TRBJ2-7	NA	16	TRBD1	CASSLVGTGSSYEQYF	TGTGCCAGCAGCTTAGTCGGGACAGGGAGCTCCTACGAGCAGTACTTC
TRBV18	TRBJ1-3	NA	17	NA	CASSITGMVGPGNTIYF	TGTGCCAGCTCAATCACGGGGATGGTGGGACCTGGAAACACCATATATTTT
TRBV12-3/TRBV12-4	TRBJ1-5	few	15	NA	CASSTGRGRNQPQHF	TGTGCCAGCAGCACAGGGAGAGGGCGCAATCAGCCCCAGCATTTT
TRBV5-4	TRBJ2-7	NA	11	NA	CASSDGYEQYF	TGTGCCAGCAGTGATGGCTACGAGCAGTACTTC
TRBV29-1	TRBJ1-2	NA	15	TRBD1	CSATTTGRSNYGYTF	TGCAGCGCGACAACGACAGGGCGAAGCAACTATGGCTACACCTTC
TRBV9	TRBJ2-7	NA	15	TRBD1	CASSAGTGFPYEQYF	TGTGCCAGCAGCGCCGGGACAGGGTTTCCCTACGAGCAGTACTTC
TRBV18	TRBJ1-4	NA	16	TRBD1	CASSGGQAATNEKLFF	TGTGCCAGCTCCGGAGGACAGGCCGCAACTAATGAAAAACTGTTTTTT
TRBV19	TRBJ2-1	NA	15	TRBD2	CASSIRLAGENEQFF	TGTGCCAGTAGTATAAGGCTAGCGGGGGAGAATGAGCAGTTCTTC